Each of the 20 T cell receptor beta chains below was sequenced from the same sample in a study of blood T cell repertoires in COVID-19. TCRdb's table, derived via immunoSEQ multiplex PCR, lists solely in-frame clones and lacks some. The data show just under 350,000 clones, about 88% seen once. Sequenced sample: peripheral blood. These receptors came from a woman in her seventies with COVID-19, enrolled during active disease.

V is TRBV28 and J is TRBJ1-2, with 8 bases that match TRBD1. CDR1 MDHEN and CDR2 SYDVKM come from the germline V gene. V lost 6 bases to trimming and J lost 10 bases; unmatched junction nucleotides: 7. This CDR3 contains 12 residues. CDR3 region: CASSSRQGHYTF. DNA for the CDR3: TGTGCCAGCAGCTCACGACAGGGGCACTACACCTTC.

The chain combines TRBV27 with TRBJ2-7; perhaps TRBD1 as D (6 bases). Germline CDR1 reads MNHEY; CDR2 reads SMNVEV (reference sequence). Deletions cut 8 bases from V and 6 bases from J, with 11 bases between. CDR3 size: 11 residues. The chain's CDR3 is CASLQGVEQYF. CDR3 sequence (DNA): TGTGCCAGCCTACAGGGCGTCGAGCAGTACTTC.

The chain has TRBV7-9 and TRBJ1-1; D might be TRBD1 (5 bases). The CDR3 extends over 15 amino acids. The V gene lost 0 bases and the J gene lost 4 bases, with 12 bases spanning the gap. Germline CDR1 SEHNR, CDR2 FQNEAQ (reference sequence). The CDR3 DNA follows: TGTGCCAGCAGCTTAGCGGGCAGGGTAACCACTGAAGCTTTCTTT. Its protein product is CASSLAGRVTTEAFF.

The V call is TRBV5-3, the J call TRBJ1-5; the match to TRBD1 covers 9 bases. TRBV5-3 falls under the ORF class, with uncertain function. J gave up 0 bases and V 4 bases, and 14 bases lay outside the gene matches. The CDR3 contains 19 residues. The CDR3 region has the DNA TGTGCCAGAAGCAAAGCCGGGACAGGGAGCCCTTATAGCAATCAGCCCCAGCATTTT. Translation: CARSKAGTGSPYSNQPQHF.

The chain employs TRBV3-1 (or the pseudogene TRBV3-2) and TRBJ1-5; D is undetermined. Trimming cost V 2 bases and J 1 base, with 6 bases left between them. CDR3 length equals 14 residues. The germline CDR1 and CDR2 sequences are LGHDT and YNNKEL (reference sequence). The DNA of the CDR3 is TGTGCCAGCAGCCAACGGGAAAGCAATCAGCCCCAGCATTTT. Protein product: CASSQRESNQPQHF.

V and J are TRBV7-8 and TRBJ2-5; perhaps TRBD2 as D (5 bases). The CDR3 spans 17 residues. Trimming removed 2 bases at V and 0 bases at J, with 16 bases between. Per germline, CDR1 SGHVS and CDR2 FQNEAQ. The CDR3 loop reads CASSLTDYTVYQETQYF. CDR3 nucleotide sequence: TGTGCCAGCAGCTTAACCGACTATACCGTATACCAAGAGACCCAGTACTTC.

A single count supports this clone. The CDR3 region has the DNA TGCGCCAGCAGCCAATGGGGGGTCGAAGCTTTCTTT. This translates into CASSQWGVEAFF. The V gene is TRBV4-1, the J gene TRBJ1-1, with D perhaps matching TRBD1 (5 bases). The V gene's germline CDR1 is MGHRA and CDR2 YSYEKL. CDR3 size: 12 residues. Trimming removed 2 bases at V and 8 bases at J, with 9 bases between.

The V and J genes are TRBV28 and TRBJ2-1; 9 bases match TRBD2. J gave up 0 bases and V 5 bases, and 2 bases lay outside the gene matches. Per germline, CDR1 MDHEN and CDR2 SYDVKM. The CDR3 covers 15 residues. The CDR3 nucleotides are TGTGCCAGCAGTATAGCGGGGGCCTCCTACAATGAGCAGTTCTTC. Residues: CASSIAGASYNEQFF.

Turning to this clone: The sample has other DNA sequences that encode this CDR3 too. V usage is TRBV28 and J usage is TRBJ1-3, with a possible D match to TRBD1 (5 bases). Trimming shortened V by 3 bases and J by 4 bases, and 10 bases separated the two germline ends. Germline values: CDR1 MDHEN, CDR2 SYDVKM. CDR3 length: 14 amino acids. This chain's CDR3 is CASSFGGTGNTIYF. The DNA for the CDR3 is TGTGCCAGCAGTTTCGGGGGAACCGGAAACACCATATATTTT. Looking up the rest from reference TRBV28 and TRBJ1-3 gives the full variable domain: DVKVTQSSRYLVKRTGEKVFLECVQDMDHENMFWYRQDPGLGLRLIYFSYDVKMKEKGDIPEGYSVSREKKERFSLILESASTNQTSMYLCASSFGGTGNTIYFGEGSWLTVV.

The V call is TRBV7-9, the J call TRBJ1-2; D may be TRBD1 (5 bases). V was cut by 0 bases and J by 1 base, with 15 bases left in between. The CDR3 is 17 residues long. In germline, CDR1 is SEHNR, CDR2 FQNEAQ (reference sequence). The CDR3 coding sequence is TGTGCCAGCAGCTTAGCGGCAGGGCCTCCTTTTAACTATGGCTACACCTTC. Translation gives CASSLAAGPPFNYGYTF.

The V call is TRBV6-1, the J call TRBJ1-6; 8 bases line up with TRBD1. The germline V gene encodes CDR1 MNHNS and CDR2 SASEGT. The CDR3 covers 16 residues. After removal of 0 bases from V and 7 bases from J, the junction contained 5 bases not matched to a gene. CDR3 amino acids: CASSEAPRQGNSPLHF. The CDR3 region has the DNA TGTGCCAGCAGTGAAGCGCCTAGACAGGGGAATTCACCCCTCCACTTT.

The gene calls are TRBV12-3 or TRBV12-4 and TRBJ1-3, with D unresolved. The CDR3 extends over 12 amino acids. The V and J ends lost 3 bases and 7 bases respectively, with 7 bases between them. The CDR3 DNA reads as TGTGCCAGCAGTTTGTCCCGGAACACCATATATTTT. Protein sequence: CASSLSRNTIYF.

The chain links TRBV5-4 to TRBJ2-7, with 8 bases that match TRBD1. Germline V lookup: CDR1 SGHNT, CDR2 YYREEE (reference sequence). The CDR3 is 15 residues long. With V trimmed by 4 bases and J by 6 bases, 12 bases remained unmatched. The CDR3, as DNA: TGTGCCAGCAGCAAAGCCGGGACAGGAACGGGCGAGCAGTACTTC. Translating it yields CASSKAGTGTGEQYF.

The chain links TRBV5-1 to TRBJ1-1, with D tentatively TRBD1 (5 bases). Looked up from germline, CDR1 is SGHRS and CDR2 is YFSETQ. V lost 5 bases, J lost 3 bases, and 11 bases lay in between. CDR3 length equals 13 residues. The CDR3 coding sequence is TGCGCCAGCAGTGGGGGGGAAGACACTGAAGCTTTCTTT. This sequence encodes CASSGGEDTEAFF.

CDR3 coding DNA: TGTGCCAGCAGAATCCGAAGCGGGGGCCAGATCTACGAGCAGTACTTC. Protein sequence: CASRIRSGGQIYEQYF. The gene calls are TRBV27 and TRBJ2-7; 8 positions agree with TRBD2. J gave up 3 bases and V 6 bases, and 13 bases lay outside the gene matches. CDR3 length: 16 residues. Per germline, CDR1 MNHEY and CDR2 SMNVEV (reference sequence).

The V and J genes are TRBV19 and TRBJ2-5; 11 bases match TRBD2. The CDR3 runs to 17 residues. Germline lookup yields CDR1 LNHDA and CDR2 SQIVND (reference sequence). Unmatched junction bases numbered 8, after V lost 5 bases and J lost 0 bases. The CDR3 nucleotides read TGTGCCAGTAGTCCCCGACTAGCGGGGCCGTACCAAGAGACCCAGTACTTC. It is translated as CASSPRLAGPYQETQYF.

This chain uses TRBV3-1 (or the pseudogene TRBV3-2) with TRBJ2-5; 10 nucleotides match TRBD2. CDR3 size: 15 residues. Germline CDR1 reads LGHDT; CDR2 reads YNNKEL (reference sequence). V shed 6 bases and J 5 bases; nucleotides not matched to a gene: 9. The CDR3 DNA sequence: TGTGCCAGCAGACCAGCTAGCGGGGGACGGGAGACCCAGTACTTC. The encoded protein is CASRPASGGRETQYF.

The chain employs TRBV5-1 and TRBJ2-2; 13 bases map to TRBD2. The CDR3 sequence is 17 residues long. V lost 3 bases to trimming and J lost 3 bases; unmatched junction nucleotides: 5. Looked up from germline, CDR1 is SGHRS and CDR2 is YFSETQ. The CDR3 spells CASSYTSGGAHTGELFF. In DNA form, the CDR3 reads TGCGCCAGCAGCTACACTAGCGGGGGGGCGCACACCGGGGAGCTGTTTTTT.

This chain links TRBV18 with TRBJ2-2; D perhaps matches TRBD1 (6 bases). The CDR3 contains 17 residues. The germline CDR1 and CDR2 sequences are KGHSH and LQKENI. V lost 1 base and J 1 base, leaving 13 bases between the germline ends. This chain's CDR3 is CASSPRSGAGNTGELFF. For the CDR3, the DNA is TGTGCCAGCTCACCACGTTCAGGGGCAGGGAACACCGGGGAGCTGTTTTTT. Supplemented by reference TRBV18 and TRBJ2-2, the full variable domain reads NAGVMQNPRHLVRRRGQEARLRCSPMKGHSHVYWYRQLPEEGLKFMVYLQKENIIDESGMPKERFSAEFPKEGPSILRIQQVVRGDSAAYFCASSPRSGAGNTGELFFGEGSRLTVL.

The DNA for the CDR3 is TGTGCCAGCAGCTTTTGGTATAGCTCCTACGAGCAGTACTTC. It codes for CASSFWYSSYEQYF. The chain recombines TRBV7-2 with TRBJ2-7; no clear D. V lost 3 bases, J lost 0 bases, and 9 bases lay in between. In germline, CDR1 is SGHTA, CDR2 FQGNSA. The CDR3 has 14 amino acids.